This note documents a single T cell receptor (beta chain) sequence. As yet, its antigen is unknown. Between the trimmed V and J ends, which lost 4 bases and 4 bases, there was a span of 20 bases. This CDR3 spans 17 amino acids. The germline CDR1 and CDR2 sequences are SGHVS and FNYEAQ. The material for each subset, its genomic DNA, was split evenly across several immunoSEQ plates. Using immunoSEQ multiplex PCR, the repertoire was profiled, and TCRdb retains in-frame clones only, with some absent. The top ten hold over 1% of the sample, which has some 1,400,000 clones, approximately 97% seen once. This record comes from a study of shared clonotypes between healthy human individuals. Study outcomes and limitations: Inspection by rarefaction showed sorted-subset sequencing to be incomplete despite large depth. Naive subsets generally exceeded memory subsets in estimated richness. A handful of donors shared around 5% of their naive CD4 clonotypes.

Specimen: naive CD4+ T cells sorted from blood. Subset meaning: CD45RA+ positively selected. This TCR was sampled from a man aged 25 to 45 in good health. The V and J genes are TRBV7-6 and TRBJ2-1; D possibly uses TRBD1 or TRBD2 (5 bases each). This CDR3 is CASSSSVGAGLYNEQFF. CDR3 bases: TGTGCCAGCAGCTCCTCGGTCGGGGCAGGGCTTTACAATGAGCAGTTCTTC. The complete variable domain, with remaining parts taken from reference TRBV7-6 and TRBJ2-1, reads GAGVSQSPRYKVTKRGQDVALRCDPISGHVSLYWYRQALGQGPEFLTYFNYEAQQDKSGLPNDRFSAERPEGSISTLTIQRTEQRDSAMYRCASSSSVGAGLYNEQFFGPGTRLTVL.